These T cell receptor beta chains were read from a single sample in a study of control samples from healthy donors and cancer patients. Profiling relied on immunoSEQ multiplex PCR, and the TCRdb table lists in-frame clones only, not all of them. The sample holds roughly 200,000 clones. Sequencing was carried out using blood. These receptors all come from a woman aged 30 to 39 in good health. Each CDR3 is given with its conserved first and last residue. The D gene is left open where the match is weak.

d_call j_call v_call cdr3_nt cdr3_aa
- TRBJ1-1 TRBV11-3 TGTGCCAGCAGCTGGGACGGCACGAACACTGAAGCTTTCTTT CASSWDGTNTEAFF
TRBD1 TRBJ1-1 TRBV23-1 TGCGCCAGCAGTCACTCCTCAGGACAGGGGGAGCTGGTGAACACTGAAGCTTTCTTT CASSHSSGQGELVNTEAFF
- TRBJ1-2 TRBV6-2/TRBV6-3 TGTGCCAGCAGCTCTCCCGGGGTTGACCGCGGAGGGGGACTCTATGGCTACACCTTC CASSSPGVDRGGGLYGYTF
- TRBJ1-5 TRBV20-1 TGCAGTGCTAGTGGGGGAACGGGTCAGCCCCAGCATTTT CSASGGTGQPQHF
- TRBJ1-3 TRBV2 TGTGCCAGCAGTGCCCCGAGCTCTGGAAACACCATATATTTT CASSAPSSGNTIYF
- TRBJ2-3 TRBV29-1 TGCAGCGTTGAGGGGTACGATACGCAGTATTTT CSVEGYDTQYF
- TRBJ2-1 TRBV4-1 TGCGCCAGCAGCCAAGACTCTGAGCAGTTCTTC CASSQDSEQFF
- TRBJ2-7 TRBV4-2 TGTGCCAGCAGCCAGGAAAGTGGTTCCTTCTACGAGCAGTACTTC CASSQESGSFYEQYF
- TRBJ2-1 TRBV20-1 TGCAGTGCTAGTTTGGGTTTTGACTACAATGAGCAGTTCTTC CSASLGFDYNEQFF
TRBD1 TRBJ2-7 TRBV7-9 TGTGCCAGCAGCCCGCGGTCTGGGACAGGGGGCGGGCCTACCTACGAGCAGTACTTC CASSPRSGTGGGPTYEQYF
- TRBJ2-7 TRBV27 TGTGCCAGCAGTTTTGCCCTACCAGGCTCCTACGAGCAGTACTTC CASSFALPGSYEQYF
TRBD2 TRBJ2-7 TRBV27 TGTGCCAGCAGTTTAACGGGGGGAAGGACCTACGAGCAGTACTTC CASSLTGGRTYEQYF
- TRBJ1-1 TRBV5-1 TGCGCCAGCAGCTTGACGTTAGTGAACACTGAAGCTTTCTTT CASSLTLVNTEAFF
TRBD2 TRBJ2-7 TRBV18 TGTGCCAGCTCACCACCCGAGACTAGCCGAGACGAGCAGTACTTC CASSPPETSRDEQYF
- TRBJ1-5 TRBV7-9 TGTGCCAGCAGCTTATCAGAGAATCAGCCCCAGCATTTT CASSLSENQPQHF
TRBD1 TRBJ1-1 TRBV28 TGTGCCAGCAGTTCCCACGGGACAGCCACTGAAGCTTTCTTT CASSSHGTATEAFF
TRBD2 TRBJ2-2 TRBV2 TGTGCCAGCAGTGCTGTGACTAGCGGTTGGACCGGGGAGCTGTTTTTT CASSAVTSGWTGELFF
TRBD1 TRBJ2-7 TRBV6-5 TGTGCCAGCAGTTACTCAACGGGACAGGGGTACGAGCAGTACTTC CASSYSTGQGYEQYF
TRBD1 TRBJ2-1 TRBV5-1 TGCGCCAGCAGCAACGCAGGGACAGGGGGCAATGAGCAGTTCTTC CASSNAGTGGNEQFF
- TRBJ2-7 TRBV19 TGTGCCAGTAGTATACGCTCCGGGAAGAGGTACGAGCAGTACTTC CASSIRSGKRYEQYF
TRBD1 TRBJ2-2 TRBV5-1 TGCGCCAGCAGCCGGAACCCCGGGACAGGGGGCACCGGGGAGCTGTTTTTT CASSRNPGTGGTGELFF
TRBD1 TRBJ2-7 TRBV6-5 TGTGCCAGCAGTTACTCGATACAGGGGTTTACCTACGAGCAGTACTTC CASSYSIQGFTYEQYF
TRBD1 TRBJ2-7 TRBV3-1/TRBV3-2 TGTGCCAGCAGCCAAAAAAGGACAGGGACCTACGAGCAGTACTTC CASSQKRTGTYEQYF
TRBD1 TRBJ2-5 TRBV11-2 TGTGCCACGGACAGGGGGCAAGAGACCCAGTACTTC CATDRGQETQYF
- TRBJ1-2 TRBV2 TGTGCCAGCAGTGAATACTCGACGGACAATGGCTACACCTTC CASSEYSTDNGYTF
- TRBJ2-7 TRBV14 TGTGCCAGCAGCCAAGGAGGTTTATGGGAGCAGTACTTC CASSQGGLWEQYF
- TRBJ1-2 TRBV29-1 TGCAGCGTTGAAGAGGGAAGCTATGGCTACACCTTC CSVEEGSYGYTF
- TRBJ1-1 TRBV19 TGTGCCAGTAGCATTGGACGATCGGCTGAAGCTTTCTTT CASSIGRSAEAFF
- TRBJ1-6 TRBV4-1 TGCGCCAGCAGCCAAGGCTTAGGGGTGAATTCACCCCTCCACTTT CASSQGLGVNSPLHF
TRBD1 TRBJ1-5 TRBV28 TGTGCCAGCAGGGTAAGGGGGCTGGGCAATCAGCCCCAGCATTTT CASRVRGLGNQPQHF
TRBD2 TRBJ2-5 TRBV19 TGTGCCACCAAGACTAGCGGGGGCCCACAAGAGACCCAGTACTTC CATKTSGGPQETQYF
- TRBJ2-1 TRBV6-4 TGTGCCAGCAGTGACTGGAATGAGCAGTTCTTC CASSDWNEQFF
TRBD2 TRBJ2-1 TRBV5-1 TGCGCCAGCAGGCCTAGACTAGCCTTGTACAATGAGCAGTTCTTC CASRPRLALYNEQFF